Below, one TCR beta chain is given with its context. The sample originates from a study of blood T cell repertoires in COVID-19. Repertoires were generated with immunoSEQ multiplex PCR, while TCRdb's copy carries only in-frame clones and drops some. This sample carries about 92,000 clones, roughly 87% of them seen once, and the ten largest clones take about 16%. Source material: peripheral blood. This TCR came from a woman aged 55-70 years with COVID-19, enrolled during active disease.

Here the CDR3 DNA reads TGTGCCAGCAGCCAAGAAGGAGGTTCGAGCGCTGAGCAGTTCTTC. This translates into CASSQEGGSSAEQFF. The chain couples TRBV3-1 (or the pseudogene TRBV3-2) to TRBJ2-1; TRBD2 might be the D (5 bases). Germline-derived CDR1 and CDR2 are LGHDT and YNNKEL (reference sequence). Trimming took off 0 bases at V and 9 bases at J, with 15 bases between the two ends. CDR3 size: 15 residues.